These 22 T cell receptor beta chains share one sample of origin, sequenced in a study of OX40 agonist ivuxolimab in advanced cancers. Only in-frame clones appear in the TCRdb table, and some are missing; sequencing was by immunoSEQ multiplex PCR. The sample contains tens of thousands of clones, 75% to 90% of which appear only once. The starting material was CD4+ or CD8+ T cells sorted from blood, obtained in a trial of the OX40 agonist ivuxolimab. Source of these receptors: an adult with an advanced solid tumor such as melanoma, head and neck, liver or kidney cancer.

V is TRBV6-5 and J is TRBJ1-1; possibly TRBD1 for D (5 bases). V lost 8 bases to trimming and J lost 4 bases, with 14 bases between them. CDR3 length: 13 amino acids. Per germline, CDR1 MNHEY and CDR2 SVGAGI. CDR3 protein: CASRGPMTTEAFF. CDR3 in DNA: TGTGCCAGCCGGGGACCAATGACCACTGAAGCTTTCTTT.

The chain's CDR3 is CASSERDRVGYTF. The CDR3, as DNA: TGTGCCAGCAGTGAACGGGACAGGGTGGGCTACACCTTC. The genes are TRBV2 and TRBJ1-2; 9 bases line up with TRBD1. There are 13 residues in the CDR3. From germline, CDR1 is SNHLY and CDR2 FYNNEI. J lost 8 bases, V lost 2 bases, and 3 bases had no gene match.

The genes are TRBV7-2 and TRBJ2-3; a weak D match, TRBD2 (6 bases). The CDR3 runs 14 residues. CDR1 is SGHTA, CDR2 FQGNSA, per germline. V lost 4 bases to trimming and J lost 8 bases, with 16 bases between them. Written as DNA, the CDR3 is TGTGCCAGCAGCTATACTACCCTCGGGAGTACGCAGTATTTT. Translated: CASSYTTLGSTQYF.

This rearrangement joins TRBV7-9 to TRBJ2-1; 11 nucleotides align to TRBD2. Germline loops: CDR1 SEHNR, CDR2 FQNEAQ (reference sequence). There are 15 residues in the CDR3. The junction had 5 bases not matched to a gene; V was cut back by 2 bases and J by 8 bases. This CDR3 reads CASSLHLAGGHEQFF. The CDR3 coding sequence is TGTGCCAGCAGCTTACACCTAGCGGGGGGTCATGAGCAGTTCTTC.

The chain is built from TRBV5-1 and TRBJ2-7; 7 nucleotides agree with TRBD2. Germline CDR1 is SGHRS and CDR2 is YFSETQ. The CDR3 sequence is 14 residues long. Trimming removed 4 bases from V and 4 bases from J; junction bases left unmatched: 8. This CDR3 is CASSTGLVPYEQYF. The CDR3 nucleotides are TGCGCCAGCAGCACAGGACTAGTTCCTTACGAGCAGTACTTC. Filled out from reference TRBV5-1 and TRBJ2-7, the complete variable domain reads KAGVTQTPRYLIKTRGQQVTLSCSPISGHRSVSWYQQTPGQGLQFLFEYFSETQRNKGNFPGRFSGRQFSNSRSEMNVSTLELGDSALYLCASSTGLVPYEQYFGPGTRLTVT.

The chain links TRBV28 to TRBJ2-2, with D possibly matching TRBD2 (6 bases). With 6 bases removed from V and 5 bases from J, the gap between germline ends came to 13 bases. The CDR3 contains 14 residues. Germline V CDR1 and CDR2: MDHEN, SYDVKM. The CDR3 nucleotides are TGTGCCAGCAGGCCCACCGGGACTACCGGGGAGCTGTTTTTT. It translates to CASRPTGTTGELFF.

The chain carries TRBV28 and TRBJ1-5; no definite D call. The CDR3 sequence is 14 residues long. The V end was cut by 6 bases, the J end by 12 bases, with 21 bases between. CDR1 MDHEN and CDR2 SYDVKM come from the germline V gene. The CDR3 DNA reads as TGTGCCAGCAGCCCCGGTACAGATGATCGGGACCAGCATTTT. This gives the protein CASSPGTDDRDQHF.

Notes on this clone: In the same sample, other DNA sequences code for this CDR3. The chain carries TRBV4-2 and TRBJ1-1; 7 bases fit TRBD1. The trim removed 1 base at V and 3 bases at J, leaving 2 bases unmatched. CDR3 length: 14 residues. Germline loops: CDR1 LGHNA, CDR2 YNFKEQ. The CDR3 loop is CASSQGRGDTEAFF. The CDR3 coding sequence is TGTGCCAGCAGCCAAGGCAGGGGGGACACTGAAGCTTTCTTT.

This rearrangement joins TRBV2 to TRBJ2-3; D is ambiguous. CDR1 and CDR2 (germline): SNHLY, FYNNEI. The V end was cut by 6 bases, the J end by 0 bases, with 13 bases between. There are 15 residues in the CDR3. Here the CDR3 reads CASSPSPASTDTQYF. The CDR3 nucleotides are TGTGCCAGCAGCCCAAGCCCCGCTAGCACAGATACGCAGTATTTT.

The CDR3 loop is CASSLSSGGRNEQFF. The CDR3 coding sequence is TGTGCCAGCAGCTTGTCCAGCGGGGGGAGGAATGAGCAGTTCTTC. V gene TRBV7-3 combines with J gene TRBJ2-1; TRBD2 aligns across 9 bases. CDR3 length: 15 amino acids. V lost 3 bases, J lost 7 bases, and 7 bases stayed unmatched. Germline loops: CDR1 SGHTA, CDR2 FQGTGA. Drawing the rest from reference TRBV7-3 and TRBJ2-1, the complete variable domain is GAGVSQTPSNKVTEKGKYVELRCDPISGHTALYWYRQSLGQGPEFLIYFQGTGAADDSGLPNDRFFAVRPEGSVSTLKIQRTERGDSAVYLCASSLSSGGRNEQFFGPGTRLTVL.

The chain couples TRBV19 to TRBJ2-7; 10 nucleotides align to TRBD1. CDR1 is LNHDA and CDR2 is SQIVND in the germline V gene (reference sequence). Germline trimming cut 4 bases from V and 6 bases from J; bases unmatched to any gene: 9. The CDR3 covers 15 residues. In DNA form, the CDR3 reads TGTGCCAGTAGTACCACGGGACAGGGGCGCTCCGAGCAGTACTTC. Residues: CASSTTGQGRSEQYF.

V is TRBV2 and J is TRBJ1-1, with 7 bases aligning to TRBD1. CDR1 SNHLY and CDR2 FYNNEI come from the germline V gene. The trim removed 4 bases at V and 6 bases at J, leaving 2 bases unmatched. The CDR3 is made up of 12 amino acids. The CDR3 spells CASSVGTAEAFF. The CDR3, as DNA: TGTGCCAGCAGTGTCGGGACAGCTGAAGCTTTCTTT.

This clone has more than one count but fewer than ten. Other DNA sequences in this sample translate to the same CDR3. This chain joins TRBV18 and TRBJ1-3; D is unclear. The CDR3 totals 15 residues. Germline CDR1 is KGHSH and CDR2 is LQKENI. V was trimmed by 1 base and J by 0 bases, leaving 7 bases between them. CDR3 sequence reads: CASSPQGVSGNTIYF. CDR3 DNA sequence: TGTGCCAGCTCACCACAGGGCGTCTCTGGAAACACCATATATTTT.

The chain links TRBV28 to TRBJ1-6, with D perhaps TRBD1 (6 bases). V dropped 4 bases and J dropped 9 bases, with 16 bases sitting between them. The CDR3 consists of 15 residues. Germline CDR1 reads MDHEN; CDR2 reads SYDVKM. As DNA, the CDR3 is TGTGCCAGCAGTTCCCAACAGGGAGGTAGTTCACCCCTCCACTTT. This encodes CASSSQQGGSSPLHF.

The chain links TRBV7-9 to TRBJ1-2; 9 nucleotides agree with TRBD1. Germline assignment: CDR1 SEHNR and CDR2 FQNEAQ (reference sequence). The trim removed 3 bases at V and 2 bases at J, leaving 4 bases unmatched. The CDR3 spans 15 residues. CDR3 sequence: CASSFLTGGNYGYTF. CDR3 DNA: TGTGCCAGCAGCTTTTTGACAGGGGGAAACTATGGCTACACCTTC.

This clone showed up just once. V and J are TRBV29-1 and TRBJ2-3, with TRBD2 matching 8 bases. Germline-derived CDR1 and CDR2 are SQVTM and ANQGSEA. The ends lost 7 bases at V and 6 bases at J; junction bases unmatched: 9. There are 13 residues in the CDR3. CDR3 protein: CSASGGAGDTQYF. The CDR3 bases are TGCAGCGCCTCCGGGGGGGCCGGTGATACGCAGTATTTT.

V is TRBV4-1 and J is TRBJ2-2; TRBD2 aligns across 9 bases. The V and J ends lost 6 bases and 4 bases, in that order; junction bases with no gene match: 6. Germline-derived CDR1 and CDR2 are MGHRA and YSYEKL. The CDR3 has 15 amino acids. Written as DNA, the CDR3 is TGCGCCAGCAGTCTCGCGGGGGGGCGCACCGGGGAGCTGTTTTTT. Translated: CASSLAGGRTGELFF.

CDR3 DNA sequence: TGCGCCAGCAGCCCCCGAGGGGCGGCCGAAACTCAGTTCTTC. Amino acid sequence: CASSPRGAAETQFF. The rearrangement links TRBV5-1 to TRBJ2-1; either TRBD1 or TRBD2 may fit D (5 bases each). V dropped 4 bases and J dropped 13 bases, with 21 bases sitting between them. The CDR3 runs to 14 residues. The V gene's germline CDR1 is SGHRS and CDR2 YFSETQ.

This chain connects TRBV7-8 to TRBJ2-3, with D hard to call. Looked up from germline, CDR1 is SGHVS and CDR2 is FQNEAQ. Trimming took off 0 bases at V and 6 bases at J, with 13 bases between the two ends. CDR3 length equals 15 residues. Written as DNA, the CDR3 is TGTGCCAGCAGCTTAGCGTTGGTGGGGAAGGATACGCAGTATTTT. This translates into CASSLALVGKDTQYF. Filled out from reference TRBV7-8 and TRBJ2-3, the complete variable domain reads GAGVSQSPRYKVAKRGQDVALRCDPISGHVSLFWYQQALGQGPEFLTYFQNEAQLDKSGLPSDRFFAERPEGSVSTLKIQRTQQEDSAVYLCASSLALVGKDTQYFGPGTRLTVL.

The rearrangement joins TRBV30 to TRBJ2-7; D is ambiguous. Germline CDR1 and CDR2: GTSNPN and SVGIG (reference sequence). This CDR3 has 14 residues. V lost 4 bases, J lost 3 bases, and 16 bases lay in between. The CDR3 DNA reads TGTGCCTGGAAATATGGGTCGGCCGGCTACGAGCAGTACTTC. As protein: CAWKYGSAGYEQYF.

The V and J genes are TRBV28 and TRBJ2-7, with 10 bases fitting TRBD1. The CDR3 length is 14 residues. The J segment lost 5 bases and the V segment lost 7 bases, leaving 8 bases of the junction unmatched. CDR1 is MDHEN and CDR2 is SYDVKM in the germline V gene. The CDR3 loop reads CASTDGTGANEQYF. DNA for the CDR3: TGTGCCAGCACCGACGGGACAGGGGCCAACGAGCAGTACTTC.

The J gene is TRBJ1-1, the V gene TRBV6-1; D not resolved. The CDR3 length is 13 residues. The germline V gene encodes CDR1 MNHNS and CDR2 SASEGT. Between the trimmed V and J ends, which lost 10 bases and 0 bases, there was a span of 12 bases. In nucleotides, the CDR3 is TGTGCCATCCGGAGCCTTATGAACACTGAAGCTTTCTTT. Translated, it gives CAIRSLMNTEAFF.